Presented here are 20 T cell receptor beta chains from one specimen sequenced in a study of cytomegalovirus exposure and HLA in healthy donors. Both 60 Vbeta primers and 13 Jbeta primers went into the PCR. Here immunoSEQ multiplex PCR was the method, and the copy in TCRdb shows in-frame clones only, minus some. The sample has some 150,000 clones, roughly 89% seen once. The sample was PBMCs. The receptors originated from a woman in her 30s in good health and CMV-seronegative.

This rearrangement joins TRBV4-3 to TRBJ1-2, with TRBD1 identical over 9 bases. V lost 0 bases, J lost 8 bases, and 7 bases stayed unmatched. CDR1 and CDR2 from the germline V gene are LGHNA and YSLEER. The CDR3 runs 15 residues. CDR3 in DNA: TGCGCCAGCAGCCAAGAACCCGGACAGGGGCTCGGCTACACCTTC. Translating gives CASSQEPGQGLGYTF.

The genes are TRBV6-1 and TRBJ2-7; 9 bases agree with TRBD1. V lost 2 bases to trimming and J lost 3 bases; unmatched junction nucleotides: 5. Germline values: CDR1 MNHNS, CDR2 SASEGT. This CDR3 comprises 15 residues. This CDR3 is CASSELGDRDYEQYF. The CDR3 nucleotides read TGTGCCAGCAGTGAATTGGGGGACAGGGACTACGAGCAGTACTTC.

This clone is a singleton in its sample. The chain joins TRBV7-2 to TRBJ2-1; D is perhaps TRBD2 (6 bases). The germline gives CDR1 SGHTA, CDR2 FQGNSA. V lost 8 bases to trimming and J lost 8 bases, with 19 bases between them. CDR3 length: 14 amino acids. The chain's CDR3 is CASRNLGSGDEQFF. The DNA of the CDR3 is TGTGCCAGCCGGAACCTCGGGAGTGGGGATGAGCAGTTCTTC.

The chain employs TRBV28 and TRBJ2-5, with 9 bases aligning to TRBD2. The V gene end was trimmed by 6 bases and the J gene end by 2 bases; junction bases not matched to a gene: 10. CDR3 size: 16 residues. Germline values: CDR1 MDHEN, CDR2 SYDVKM. CDR3: CASRKDSGGSQETQYF. The CDR3 DNA reads TGTGCCAGCAGAAAGGATAGCGGGGGTTCTCAAGAGACCCAGTACTTC.

The chain couples TRBV7-3 to TRBJ2-7; tentative D call: TRBD2 (6 bases). The germline gives CDR1 SGHTA, CDR2 FQGTGA. Trimming cost V 0 bases and J 3 bases, with 9 bases left between them. The CDR3 covers 14 residues. CDR3 amino acids: CASSLTAGNYEQYF. CDR3 coding DNA: TGTGCCAGCAGCTTAACGGCGGGAAACTACGAGCAGTACTTC.

The gene calls are TRBV18 and TRBJ2-1; tentative D call: TRBD2 (6 bases). The CDR3 sequence is 14 residues long. Germline CDR1 is KGHSH and CDR2 is LQKENI. The V end was cut by 3 bases, the J end by 10 bases, with 16 bases between. CDR3 loop: CASSPFDGGREQFF. As DNA, the CDR3 is TGTGCCAGCTCACCTTTCGATGGAGGGAGGGAGCAGTTCTTC.

This sequence joins TRBV7-3 and TRBJ2-1; TRBD1 matches at 8 bases. From germline, CDR1 is SGHTA and CDR2 FQGTGA. This CDR3 region has 14 residues. Trimming cost V 4 bases and J 7 bases; bases outside gene matches: 6. The CDR3 sequence is CASSSRTGMNEQFF. In DNA, the CDR3 is TGTGCCAGCAGCTCAAGGACAGGGATGAATGAGCAGTTCTTC. The full variable domain, its missing parts supplied by reference TRBV7-3 and TRBJ2-1, is GAGVSQTPSNKVTEKGKYVELRCDPISGHTALYWYRQSLGQGPEFLIYFQGTGAADDSGLPNDRFFAVRPEGSVSTLKIQRTERGDSAVYLCASSSRTGMNEQFFGPGTRLTVL.

V gene TRBV4-1 combines with J gene TRBJ1-1; possible D gene TRBD1, 5 bases. The germline V and J ends were trimmed by 0 bases and 1 base, with 18 bases remaining between them. The germline gives CDR1 MGHRA, CDR2 YSYEKL. The CDR3 runs to 18 residues. The CDR3 sequence: CASSQEGVRSPKNTEAFF. CDR3 nucleotides: TGCGCCAGCAGCCAAGAAGGGGTGAGGAGTCCGAAGAACACTGAAGCTTTCTTT.

This chain connects TRBV6-5 to TRBJ1-5, with no clear D. This CDR3 comprises 14 residues. Trimming left V 2 bases short and J 2 bases short, with 7 bases between. Per the germline V gene, CDR1 is MNHEY and CDR2 is SVGAGI. The DNA of the CDR3 is TGTGCCAGCAGTTACGTGGCAGGCAATCAGCCCCAGCATTTT. Its protein is CASSYVAGNQPQHF.

The CDR3 loop is CASTDRGLRKFF. CDR3 sequence (DNA): TGTGCCAGCACGGACAGGGGGCTCAGAAAGTTCTTC. The rearrangement joins TRBV28 to TRBJ2-1; TRBD1 agrees at 11 bases. The J segment lost 14 bases and the V segment lost 7 bases, leaving 7 bases of the junction unmatched. The CDR3 extends over 12 amino acids. Germline CDR1 MDHEN, CDR2 SYDVKM.

The gene calls are TRBV4-3 and TRBJ1-4, with a weak D call TRBD1 (5 bases). The CDR3 covers 13 residues. The V gene lost 0 bases and the J gene lost 14 bases, with 13 bases spanning the gap. In germline, CDR1 is LGHNA, CDR2 YSLEER. CDR3 bases: TGCGCCAGCAGCCAAGAGAGAGAACAGGCTCTGTTTTTT. Amino acid sequence: CASSQEREQALFF.

This sequence joins TRBV28 and TRBJ1-2, with D possibly being TRBD1 (6 bases). Germline-derived CDR1 and CDR2 are MDHEN and SYDVKM. Trimming took off 7 bases at V and 4 bases at J, with 25 bases between the two ends. The CDR3 length is 17 residues. The CDR3 region is CASKPPPDRYFAYGYTF. Written as DNA, the CDR3 is TGTGCCAGCAAGCCGCCCCCGGACAGATATTTTGCCTATGGCTACACCTTC.

This chain joins TRBV7-2 and TRBJ2-7, with 9 bases identical to TRBD2. CDR1 SGHTA and CDR2 FQGNSA come from the germline V gene. The CDR3 is 17 residues long. Unmatched junction bases numbered 8, after V lost 1 base and J lost 1 base. The CDR3 nucleotides read TGTGCCAGCAGCTTAGAGGGCGCTAGCGGGGTATCCTACGAGCAGTACTTC. It specifies CASSLEGASGVSYEQYF.

The V call is TRBV30, the J call TRBJ1-5; D gene uncertain. The CDR3 has 17 amino acids. CDR1 GTSNPN and CDR2 SVGIG come from the germline V gene (reference sequence). V gave up 1 base and J gave up 0 bases, with 16 bases separating them. CDR3 nucleotide sequence: TGTGCCTGGAGTGATGGTGCGGCCACTTATAGCAATCAGCCCCAGCATTTT. This codes for CAWSDGAATYSNQPQHF. Full variable domain (outside the CDR3, taken from reference TRBV30 and TRBJ1-5): SQTIHQWPATLVQPVGSPLSLECTVEGTSNPNLYWYRQAAGRGLQLLFYSVGIGQISSEVPQNLSASRPQDRQFILSSKKLLLSDSGFYLCAWSDGAATYSNQPQHFGDGTRLSIL.

This clone showed up just once. The chain employs TRBV21-1 and TRBJ1-6; the table's D gene call, TRBD1, was not cross checked with the DNA. TRBV21-1 is classified as a pseudogene. This CDR3 region has 17 residues. CDR3 nucleotides: TGTGCCACCTTCTCTACACAGGGGGGTAGAGGAAATTCACCCCTCCACTTT. Residues: CATFSTQGGRGNSPLHF.

This clone has more than one count but fewer than ten. The chain combines TRBV10-3 with TRBJ1-1, with D perhaps matching TRBD1 (5 bases). This CDR3 has 13 amino acids. Germline assignment: CDR1 ENHRY and CDR2 SYGVKD. Trimming stripped 5 bases from V and 5 bases from J, with 12 bases between. The CDR3: CAISINGGTEAFF. For the CDR3, the DNA is TGTGCCATCAGTATTAACGGGGGGACTGAAGCTTTCTTT.

This clone has only one observation. The chain is built from TRBV7-9 and TRBJ2-7, with a possible D match to TRBD2 (5 bases). The CDR3 has 14 amino acids. The V gene's germline CDR1 is SEHNR and CDR2 FQNEAQ (reference sequence). V was clipped by 5 bases and J by 7 bases, with 18 bases between them. The CDR3 loop reads CASSPRQLSGEQYF. CDR3 in DNA: TGTGCCAGCAGCCCCCGACAACTCTCGGGGGAGCAGTACTTC.

The CDR3 region is CASSLAPGLGGDNEQFF. Written as DNA, the CDR3 is TGTGCCAGCAGTTTAGCCCCGGGACTAGGGGGGGACAATGAGCAGTTCTTC. V usage is TRBV27 and J usage is TRBJ2-1; 8 nucleotides line up with TRBD2. CDR3 size: 17 residues. V dropped 2 bases and J dropped 5; count of bases not matched to a gene: 11. CDR1 MNHEY and CDR2 SMNVEV come from the germline V gene (reference sequence).

This chain connects TRBV30 to TRBJ2-7; no clear D gene. CDR1 is GTSNPN and CDR2 is SVGIG in the germline V gene (reference sequence). The CDR3 is made up of 13 amino acids. The V end was cut by 0 bases, the J end by 5 bases, with 11 bases between. CDR3 DNA: TGTGCCTGGAGTGTACCGGCAGGTGACGAGCAGTACTTC. Its translation is CAWSVPAGDEQYF. Based on the CDR3 plus reference TRBV30 and TRBJ2-7, the full variable domain is SQTIHQWPATLVQPVGSPLSLECTVEGTSNPNLYWYRQAAGRGLQLLFYSVGIGQISSEVPQNLSASRPQDRQFILSSKKLLLSDSGFYLCAWSVPAGDEQYFGPGTRLTVT.

The chain couples TRBV15 to TRBJ2-3; no clear D gene. Trimming pared 2 bases from V and 1 base from J, leaving 16 bases between. The CDR3 runs 17 residues. Germline V lookup: CDR1 LNHNV, CDR2 YYDKDF (reference sequence). The CDR3 sequence is CATSRKNLGLRTDTQYF. The CDR3 DNA sequence: TGTGCCACCAGCAGAAAGAACCTGGGCCTCCGCACAGATACGCAGTATTTT.